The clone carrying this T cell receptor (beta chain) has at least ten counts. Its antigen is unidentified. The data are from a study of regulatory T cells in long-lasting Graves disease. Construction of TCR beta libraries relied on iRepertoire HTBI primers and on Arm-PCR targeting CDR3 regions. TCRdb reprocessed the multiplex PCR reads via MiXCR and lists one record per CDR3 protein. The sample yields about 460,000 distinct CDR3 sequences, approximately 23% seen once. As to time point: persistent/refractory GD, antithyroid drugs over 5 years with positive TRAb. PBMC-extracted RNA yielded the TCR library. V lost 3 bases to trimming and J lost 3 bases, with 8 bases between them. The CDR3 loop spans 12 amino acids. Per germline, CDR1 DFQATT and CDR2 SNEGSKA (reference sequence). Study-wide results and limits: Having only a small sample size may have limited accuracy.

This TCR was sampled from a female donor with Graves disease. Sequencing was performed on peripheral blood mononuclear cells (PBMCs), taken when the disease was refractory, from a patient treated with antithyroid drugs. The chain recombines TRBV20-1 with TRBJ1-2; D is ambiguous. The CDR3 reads CSARRTDYGYTF. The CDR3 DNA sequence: TGCAGTGCTAGGCGTACAGACTATGGCTACACCTTC.